This T cell receptor beta chain originates from a study of siplizumab effects on memory and regulatory T cells. The CDR3 length is 13 residues. The V gene's germline CDR1 is MNHEY and CDR2 SMNVEV (reference sequence). V shed 3 bases and J shed 6 bases, with 9 bases lying between them. Profiled with immunoSEQ multiplex PCR; TCRdb holds only in-frame clones, not every one. Of approximately 120,000 clones in the sample, about 91% are singletons; the top ten hold 0.75%. The receptor was derived from a human donor in good health. The chain employs TRBV27 and TRBJ1-5, with no clear D. Sample: Tregs sorted from blood. CDR3 loop: CASSFVAAQPQHF. The DNA for the CDR3 is TGTGCCAGCAGTTTTGTAGCGGCTCAGCCCCAGCATTTT.